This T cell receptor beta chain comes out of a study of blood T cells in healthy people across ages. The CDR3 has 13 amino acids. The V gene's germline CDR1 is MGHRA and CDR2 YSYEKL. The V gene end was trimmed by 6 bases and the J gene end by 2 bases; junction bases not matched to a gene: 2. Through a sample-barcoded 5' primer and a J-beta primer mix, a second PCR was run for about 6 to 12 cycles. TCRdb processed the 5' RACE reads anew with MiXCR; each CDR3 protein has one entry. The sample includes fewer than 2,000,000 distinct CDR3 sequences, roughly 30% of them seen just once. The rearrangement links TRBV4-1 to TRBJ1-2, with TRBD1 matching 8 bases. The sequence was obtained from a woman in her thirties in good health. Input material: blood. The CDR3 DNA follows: TGCGCCAGCAGACGACAGGGGAACTATGGCTACACCTTC. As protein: CASRRQGNYGYTF.